This T cell receptor beta chain was identified during a study of blood T cell repertoires in COVID-19. Study as a whole: COVID-19 samples, acute and convalescent, were from the United States, Italy and Spain. Sources were T cells, B-cell-depleted T cells, or PBMCs; the material itself was cDNA or gDNA.

This clone was observed a handful of times. Looked up from germline, CDR1 is MNHNY and CDR2 is SVGAGI (reference sequence). The ends were cut back, 5 bases at V and 0 bases at J, with 14 bases in the middle. This CDR3 comprises 15 residues. In the authors' workflow: For nucleated cells, counts were estimated from reference gene primer amplification. Profiled with immunoSEQ multiplex PCR; TCRdb holds only in-frame clones, not every one. D and trimming were read from the DNA, whereas the V and J calls and clone size are those reported in that table. Seen here are about 89,000 clones, about 80% observed once, and the top ten hold less than 20%.

The V and J genes are TRBV6-6 and TRBJ2-7; D may be TRBD2 (6 bases). The clonotype was recovered from a woman older than 75 with acute or convalescent COVID-19. Material for sequencing was peripheral blood. CDR3 coding DNA: TGTGCCAGCAGTCCCCCCGGCGGGACCTCCTACGAGCAGTACTTC. Translating it yields CASSPPGGTSYEQYF.